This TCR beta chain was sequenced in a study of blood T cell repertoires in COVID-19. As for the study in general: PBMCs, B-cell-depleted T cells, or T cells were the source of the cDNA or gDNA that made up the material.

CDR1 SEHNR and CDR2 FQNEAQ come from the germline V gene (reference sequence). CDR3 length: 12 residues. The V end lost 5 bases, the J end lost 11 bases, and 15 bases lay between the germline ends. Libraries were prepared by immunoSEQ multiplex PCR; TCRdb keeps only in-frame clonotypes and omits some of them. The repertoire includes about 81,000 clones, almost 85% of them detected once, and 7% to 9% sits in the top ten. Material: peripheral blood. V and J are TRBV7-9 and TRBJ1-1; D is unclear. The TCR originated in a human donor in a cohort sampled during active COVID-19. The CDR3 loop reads CASSLDGSRAFF. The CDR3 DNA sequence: TGTGCCAGCAGCCTAGATGGTTCCCGGGCTTTCTTT.